Listed below are T cell receptor beta chains from one sample, sequenced in a study of OX40 agonist ivuxolimab in advanced cancers. Assay used: immunoSEQ multiplex PCR; TCRdb lists only in-frame clones, some missing. Of approximately 79,000 clones detected, 85% appear once; the ten largest clones hold around 3.2%. Sequenced material: CD4+ or CD8+ T cells sorted from blood, taken in a trial of the OX40 agonist ivuxolimab. These receptors were obtained from an adult with an advanced solid tumor such as melanoma, head and neck, liver or kidney cancer. Each CDR3 is given with its conserved first and last residue. A D gene is named only where the DNA matches it firmly. Expanded clones get a size class; other rows say once, few or many, or leave the size out.

cdr3_nt: TGCGCCAGCAGCCCCCGACAGGCCGCGAACACTGAAGCTTTCTTT
cdr3_aa: CASSPRQAANTEAFF
v_call: TRBV5-1
d_call: NA
j_call: TRBJ1-1
clone_size: NA

cdr3_nt: TGTGCCAGTAGCCTAGGCGAGGACACCGGGGAGCTGTTTTTT
cdr3_aa: CASSLGEDTGELFF
v_call: TRBV19
d_call: NA
j_call: TRBJ2-2
clone_size: NA

cdr3_nt: TGTGCCAGCAGCTTAGCGGTAACTAGCGGGACCTCCTACGAGCAGTACTTC
cdr3_aa: CASSLAVTSGTSYEQYF
v_call: TRBV7-2
d_call: TRBD2
j_call: TRBJ2-7
clone_size: NA

cdr3_nt: TGTGCCAGCAAAAGGGCGGGACAAGTTAACTATGGCTACACCTTC
cdr3_aa: CASKRAGQVNYGYTF
v_call: TRBV19
d_call: NA
j_call: TRBJ1-2
clone_size: once

cdr3_nt: TGTGCCAGCAGCTCTAACAGGGGATACGAGCAGTACTTC
cdr3_aa: CASSSNRGYEQYF
v_call: TRBV7-3
d_call: TRBD1
j_call: TRBJ2-7
clone_size: NA

cdr3_nt: TGTGCCAGTAGTCCGAGACAGGGCTCAGATACGCAGTATTTT
cdr3_aa: CASSPRQGSDTQYF
v_call: TRBV19
d_call: TRBD1
j_call: TRBJ2-3
clone_size: NA

cdr3_nt: TGTGCCAGCAGTTACTCATACCAGGGAGGGGCCCAGCATTTT
cdr3_aa: CASSYSYQGGAQHF
v_call: TRBV6-5
d_call: NA
j_call: TRBJ1-5
clone_size: NA

cdr3_nt: TGTGCCAGCAGCTTAGGAGCCCCTGCCTACAATGAGCAGTTCTTC
cdr3_aa: CASSLGAPAYNEQFF
v_call: TRBV7-9
d_call: NA
j_call: TRBJ2-1
clone_size: NA

cdr3_nt: TGCGCCAGCAGCCATCGAGGGGGAATGAACACTGAAGCTTTCTTT
cdr3_aa: CASSHRGGMNTEAFF
v_call: TRBV4-3
d_call: NA
j_call: TRBJ1-1
clone_size: few

cdr3_nt: TGTGCCAGCAGTTACTCGGCTGGCCAGACTTACGAGCAGTACTTC
cdr3_aa: CASSYSAGQTYEQYF
v_call: TRBV6-6
d_call: NA
j_call: TRBJ2-7
clone_size: NA

cdr3_nt: TGTGCCAGCAGCTTATCGGTAGCGGGAGGTGCAGATACGCAGTATTTT
cdr3_aa: CASSLSVAGGADTQYF
v_call: TRBV11-3
d_call: TRBD2
j_call: TRBJ2-3
clone_size: once

cdr3_nt: TGTGCCAGCTCACCTAACAGGGAGGACATTCAGTACTTC
cdr3_aa: CASSPNREDIQYF
v_call: TRBV18
d_call: NA
j_call: TRBJ2-4
clone_size: NA

cdr3_nt: TGTGCCAGCAGCCTCGGCAGGGCTGGAAACACCATATATTTT
cdr3_aa: CASSLGRAGNTIYF
v_call: TRBV7-3
d_call: NA
j_call: TRBJ1-3
clone_size: NA

cdr3_nt: TGTGCCAGCAGTGTCAAGGGGCAGGGAGGTTCACCCCTCCACTTT
cdr3_aa: CASSVKGQGGSPLHF
v_call: TRBV2
d_call: NA
j_call: TRBJ1-6
clone_size: NA

cdr3_nt: TGCAGCGTCGGGACTACCCTAACGAACACCGGGGAGCTGTTTTTT
cdr3_aa: CSVGTTLTNTGELFF
v_call: TRBV29-1
d_call: TRBD2
j_call: TRBJ2-2
clone_size: NA

cdr3_nt: TGTGCCAGCAGTGAAGCGCAGGAGTTCTTC
cdr3_aa: CASSEAQEFF
v_call: TRBV6-1
d_call: NA
j_call: TRBJ2-1
clone_size: once

cdr3_nt: TGCGCCAGCAGACCTACAGGGGGGACTGAAGCTTTCTTT
cdr3_aa: CASRPTGGTEAFF
v_call: TRBV4-3
d_call: TRBD1
j_call: TRBJ1-1
clone_size: once

cdr3_nt: TGCGCCAGCAGCCGTCGCGGGAGGGGCAATGAGCAGTTCTTC
cdr3_aa: CASSRRGRGNEQFF
v_call: TRBV5-1
d_call: TRBD2
j_call: TRBJ2-1
clone_size: NA

cdr3_nt: TGTGCCAGCAGCTTAGAAGCTACATGGGGAGTCCAGTACTTC
cdr3_aa: CASSLEATWGVQYF
v_call: TRBV7-8
d_call: NA
j_call: TRBJ2-7
clone_size: once

cdr3_nt: TGTGCCAGCAGTTACCCACAGGGGGTAAAGTACGAGCAGTACTTC
cdr3_aa: CASSYPQGVKYEQYF
v_call: TRBV6-6
d_call: TRBD1
j_call: TRBJ2-7
clone_size: NA

cdr3_nt: TGTGCCAGCAGCTTTTTCGTTGGACAGGGGGCCCCCGAGGAGACCCAGTACTTC
cdr3_aa: CASSFFVGQGAPEETQYF
v_call: TRBV13
d_call: TRBD1
j_call: TRBJ2-5
clone_size: NA

cdr3_nt: TGTGCCAGCAGCCCTGGACAGGGCGATACTCAGCCCCAGCATTTT
cdr3_aa: CASSPGQGDTQPQHF
v_call: TRBV7-9
d_call: TRBD1
j_call: TRBJ1-5
clone_size: NA